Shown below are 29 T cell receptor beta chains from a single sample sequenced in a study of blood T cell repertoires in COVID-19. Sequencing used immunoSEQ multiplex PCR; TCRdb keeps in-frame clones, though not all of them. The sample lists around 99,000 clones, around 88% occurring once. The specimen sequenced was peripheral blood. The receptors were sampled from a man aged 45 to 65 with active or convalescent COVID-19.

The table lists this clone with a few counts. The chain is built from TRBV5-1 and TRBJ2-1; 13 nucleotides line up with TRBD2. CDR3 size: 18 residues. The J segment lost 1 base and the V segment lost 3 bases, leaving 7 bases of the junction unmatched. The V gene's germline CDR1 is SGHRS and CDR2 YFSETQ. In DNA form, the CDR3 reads TGCGCCAGCAGCTCGATGACGGGACTAGCGGGATCCTACAATGAGCAGTTCTTC. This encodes CASSSMTGLAGSYNEQFF.

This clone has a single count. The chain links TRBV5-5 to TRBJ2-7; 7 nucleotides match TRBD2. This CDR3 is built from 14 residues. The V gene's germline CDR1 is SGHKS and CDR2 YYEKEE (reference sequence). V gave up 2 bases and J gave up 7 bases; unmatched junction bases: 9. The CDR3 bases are TGTGCCAGCAGCTTTAACCCGACAGCGGGAGAGCAGTACTTC. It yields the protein CASSFNPTAGEQYF.

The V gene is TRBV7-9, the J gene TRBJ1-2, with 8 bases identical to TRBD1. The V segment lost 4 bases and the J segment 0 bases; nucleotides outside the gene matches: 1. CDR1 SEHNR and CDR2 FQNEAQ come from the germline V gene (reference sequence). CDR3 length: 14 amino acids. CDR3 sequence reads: CASSSGQANYGYTF. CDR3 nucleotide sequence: TGTGCCAGCAGCTCGGGACAGGCTAACTATGGCTACACCTTC.

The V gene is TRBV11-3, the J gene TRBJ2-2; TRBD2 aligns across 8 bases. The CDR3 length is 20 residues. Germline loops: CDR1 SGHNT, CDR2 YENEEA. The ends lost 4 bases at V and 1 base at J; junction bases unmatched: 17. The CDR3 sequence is CASSSTSLSPGGLNTGELFF. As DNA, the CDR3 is TGTGCCAGCAGCTCCACCTCCCTGTCACCGGGAGGGCTGAACACCGGGGAGCTGTTTTTT.

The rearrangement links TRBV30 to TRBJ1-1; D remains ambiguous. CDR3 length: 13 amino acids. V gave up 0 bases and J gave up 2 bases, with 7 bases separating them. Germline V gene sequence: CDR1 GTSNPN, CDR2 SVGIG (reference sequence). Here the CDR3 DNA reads TGTGCCTGGAGTGTACTGAGTAACACTGAAGCTTTCTTT. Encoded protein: CAWSVLSNTEAFF.

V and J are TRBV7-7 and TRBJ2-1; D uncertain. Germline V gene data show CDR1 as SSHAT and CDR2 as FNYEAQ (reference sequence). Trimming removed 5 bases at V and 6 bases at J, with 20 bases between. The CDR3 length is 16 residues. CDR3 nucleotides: TGTGCCAGCAGCGCAACCCCCTTAGGTGTAGCCAATGAGCAGTTCTTC. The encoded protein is CASSATPLGVANEQFF.

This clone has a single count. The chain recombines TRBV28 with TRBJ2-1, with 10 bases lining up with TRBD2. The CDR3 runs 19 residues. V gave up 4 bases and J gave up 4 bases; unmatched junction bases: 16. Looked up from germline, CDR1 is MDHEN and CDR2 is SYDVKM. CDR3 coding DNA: TGTGCCAGCAGTTCCCCCTGGACTGTAGGACTAGCGGATTACAATGAGCAGTTCTTC. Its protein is CASSSPWTVGLADYNEQFF.

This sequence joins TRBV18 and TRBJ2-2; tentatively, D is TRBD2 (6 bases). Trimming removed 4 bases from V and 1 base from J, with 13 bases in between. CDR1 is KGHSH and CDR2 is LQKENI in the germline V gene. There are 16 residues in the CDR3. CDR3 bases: TGTGCCAGCTCACTATCGACTAGTGGGAACACCGGGGAGCTGTTTTTT. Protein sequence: CASSLSTSGNTGELFF.

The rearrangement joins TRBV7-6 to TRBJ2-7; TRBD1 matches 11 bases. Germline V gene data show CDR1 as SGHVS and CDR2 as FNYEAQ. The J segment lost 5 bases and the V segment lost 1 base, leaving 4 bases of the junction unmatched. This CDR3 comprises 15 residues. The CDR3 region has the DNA TGTGCCAGCAGCTTAGGGACAGGGGGCGCCGACGAGCAGTACTTC. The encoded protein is CASSLGTGGADEQYF.

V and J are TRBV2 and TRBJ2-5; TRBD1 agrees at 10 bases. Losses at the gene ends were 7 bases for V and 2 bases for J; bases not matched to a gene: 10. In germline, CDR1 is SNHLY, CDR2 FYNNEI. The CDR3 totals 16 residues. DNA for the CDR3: TGTGCCAGCAAATACTTCGGGACAGGGGCTCAAGAGACCCAGTACTTC. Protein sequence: CASKYFGTGAQETQYF.

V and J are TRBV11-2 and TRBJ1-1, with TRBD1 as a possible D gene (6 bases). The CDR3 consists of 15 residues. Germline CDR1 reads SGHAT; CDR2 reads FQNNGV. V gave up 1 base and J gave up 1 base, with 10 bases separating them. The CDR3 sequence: CASSLVAQGNTEAFF. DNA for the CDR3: TGTGCCAGCAGCTTAGTGGCACAGGGGAACACTGAAGCTTTCTTT.

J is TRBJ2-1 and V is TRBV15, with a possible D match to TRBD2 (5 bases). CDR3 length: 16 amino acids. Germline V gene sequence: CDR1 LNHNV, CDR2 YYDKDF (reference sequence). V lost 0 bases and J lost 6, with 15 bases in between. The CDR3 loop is CATSRDRSGYPNEQFF. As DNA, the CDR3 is TGTGCCACCAGCAGAGATAGGTCGGGATACCCCAATGAGCAGTTCTTC.

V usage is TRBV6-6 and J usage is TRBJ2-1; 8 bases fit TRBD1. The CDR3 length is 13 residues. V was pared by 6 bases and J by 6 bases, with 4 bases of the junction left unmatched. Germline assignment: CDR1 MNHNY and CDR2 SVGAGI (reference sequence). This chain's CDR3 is CASRNDRGNEQFF. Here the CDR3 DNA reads TGTGCCAGCAGGAATGACAGGGGCAATGAGCAGTTCTTC.

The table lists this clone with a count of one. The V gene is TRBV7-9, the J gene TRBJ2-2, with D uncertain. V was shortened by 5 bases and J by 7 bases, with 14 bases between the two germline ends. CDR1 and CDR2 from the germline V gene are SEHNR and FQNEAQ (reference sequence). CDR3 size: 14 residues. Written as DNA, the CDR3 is TGTGCCAGCAGCCTCCTACTCCTTAACGGGGAGCTGTTTTTT. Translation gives CASSLLLLNGELFF.

CDR3 amino acids: CASSPLQDKGETQYF. The CDR3 coding sequence is TGTGCCAGCTCACCCCTACAGGACAAGGGAGAGACCCAGTACTTC. This rearrangement joins TRBV18 to TRBJ2-5; possible D gene TRBD1, 5 bases. This CDR3 is 15 amino acids long. Trimming cost V 3 bases and J 4 bases, with 15 bases left between them. In germline, CDR1 is KGHSH, CDR2 LQKENI.

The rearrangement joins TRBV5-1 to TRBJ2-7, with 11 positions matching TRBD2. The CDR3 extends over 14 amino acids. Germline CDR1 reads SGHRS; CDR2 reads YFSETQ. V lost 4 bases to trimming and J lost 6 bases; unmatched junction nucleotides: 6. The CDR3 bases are TGCGCCAGCAGCGAAAGACTAGCGGGATTCGAGCAGTACTTC. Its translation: CASSERLAGFEQYF.

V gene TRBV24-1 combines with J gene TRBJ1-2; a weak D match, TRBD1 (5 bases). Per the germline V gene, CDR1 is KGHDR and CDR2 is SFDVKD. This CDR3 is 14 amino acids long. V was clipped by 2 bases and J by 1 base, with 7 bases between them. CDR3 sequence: CATSDWTINYGYTF. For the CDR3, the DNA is TGTGCCACCAGTGATTGGACAATTAACTATGGCTACACCTTC.

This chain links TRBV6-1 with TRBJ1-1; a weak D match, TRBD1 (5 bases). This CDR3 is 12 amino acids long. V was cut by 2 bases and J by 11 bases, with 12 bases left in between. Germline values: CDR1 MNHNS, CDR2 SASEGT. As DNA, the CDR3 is TGTGCCAGCAGTGAACAACGGCGGGGGGCTTTCTTT. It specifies CASSEQRRGAFF.

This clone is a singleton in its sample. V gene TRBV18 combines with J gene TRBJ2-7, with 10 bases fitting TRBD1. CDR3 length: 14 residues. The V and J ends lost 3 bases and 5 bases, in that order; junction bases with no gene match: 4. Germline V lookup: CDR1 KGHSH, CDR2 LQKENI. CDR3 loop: CASSPRDRGHEQYF. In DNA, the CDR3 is TGTGCCAGCTCACCGCGGGACAGGGGTCACGAGCAGTACTTC.

This CDR3 reads CASSPLLAGSSDTQYF. The CDR3 region has the DNA TGTGCCAGCAGTCCGCTGCTAGCGGGAAGTTCCGATACGCAGTATTTT. The chain links TRBV28 to TRBJ2-3; the match to TRBD2 covers 9 bases. Trimming cost V 5 bases and J 6 bases; bases outside gene matches: 12. Per germline, CDR1 MDHEN and CDR2 SYDVKM. The CDR3 runs 16 residues.

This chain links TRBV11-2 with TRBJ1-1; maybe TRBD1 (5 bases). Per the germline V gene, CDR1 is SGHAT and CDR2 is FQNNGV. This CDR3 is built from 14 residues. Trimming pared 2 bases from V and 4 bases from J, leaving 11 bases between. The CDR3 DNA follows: TGTGCCAGCAGCTTAACAGGTCTGGGCACTGAAGCTTTCTTT. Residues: CASSLTGLGTEAFF.

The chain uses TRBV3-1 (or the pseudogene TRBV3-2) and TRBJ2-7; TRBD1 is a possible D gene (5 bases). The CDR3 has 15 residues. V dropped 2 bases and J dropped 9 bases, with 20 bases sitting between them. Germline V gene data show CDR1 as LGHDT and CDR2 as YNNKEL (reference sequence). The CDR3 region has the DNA TGTGCCAGCAGCCAAAGGCTAGTATCCACTCAGGGGCAGTACTTC. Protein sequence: CASSQRLVSTQGQYF.

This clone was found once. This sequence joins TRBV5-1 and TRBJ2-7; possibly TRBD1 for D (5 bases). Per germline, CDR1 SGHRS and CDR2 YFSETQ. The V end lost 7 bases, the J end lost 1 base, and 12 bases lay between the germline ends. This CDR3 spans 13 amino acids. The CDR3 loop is CASRSDISYEQYF. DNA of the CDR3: TGCGCCAGCCGATCGGACATTTCCTACGAGCAGTACTTC.

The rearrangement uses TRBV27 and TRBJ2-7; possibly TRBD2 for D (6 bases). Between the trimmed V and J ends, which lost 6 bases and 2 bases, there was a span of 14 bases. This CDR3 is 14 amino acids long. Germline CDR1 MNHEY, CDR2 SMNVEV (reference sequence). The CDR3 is CASRKSGPAYEQYF. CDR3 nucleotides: TGTGCCAGCAGAAAAAGCGGGCCCGCCTACGAGCAGTACTTC.

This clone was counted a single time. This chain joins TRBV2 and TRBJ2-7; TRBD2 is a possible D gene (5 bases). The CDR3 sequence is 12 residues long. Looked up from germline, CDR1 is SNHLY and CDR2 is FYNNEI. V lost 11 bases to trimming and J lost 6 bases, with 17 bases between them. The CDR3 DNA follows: TGTGCCGGACGAAGGGCGGGCGGCGAGCAGTACTTC. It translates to CAGRRAGGEQYF.

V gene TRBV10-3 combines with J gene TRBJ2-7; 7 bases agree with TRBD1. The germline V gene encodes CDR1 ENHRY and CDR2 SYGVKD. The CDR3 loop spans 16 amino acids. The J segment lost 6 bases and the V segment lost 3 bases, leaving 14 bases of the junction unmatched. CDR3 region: CAISERQGRTTGEQYF. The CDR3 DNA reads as TGTGCCATCAGTGAACGACAGGGAAGGACCACGGGCGAGCAGTACTTC.

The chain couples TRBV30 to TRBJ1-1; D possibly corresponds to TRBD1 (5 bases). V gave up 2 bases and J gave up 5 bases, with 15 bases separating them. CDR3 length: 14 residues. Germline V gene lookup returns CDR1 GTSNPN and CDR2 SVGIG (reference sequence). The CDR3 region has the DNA TGTGCCTGGAGTCGGGGCGGGGTGGTTACTGAAGCTTTCTTT. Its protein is CAWSRGGVVTEAFF.

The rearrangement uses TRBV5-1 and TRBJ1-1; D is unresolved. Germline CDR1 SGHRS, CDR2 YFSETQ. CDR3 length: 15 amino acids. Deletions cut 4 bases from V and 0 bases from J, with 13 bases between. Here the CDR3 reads CASSVGWSMNTEAFF. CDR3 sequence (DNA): TGCGCCAGCAGCGTTGGCTGGAGCATGAACACTGAAGCTTTCTTT.

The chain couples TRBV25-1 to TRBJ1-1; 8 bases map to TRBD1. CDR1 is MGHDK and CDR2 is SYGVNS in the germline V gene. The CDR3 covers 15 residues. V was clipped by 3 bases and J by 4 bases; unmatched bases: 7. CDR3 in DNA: TGTGCCAGCAGTGAGTTTACAGGGGGGGTCACTGAAGCTTTCTTT. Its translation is CASSEFTGGVTEAFF.